This T cell receptor (beta chain) was captured by sequencing in a study of shared clonotypes between healthy human individuals. The method was immunoSEQ multiplex PCR; TCRdb's version includes in-frame clones alone and lacks a portion of them. The table records about 730,000 clones, approximately 77% of them present only once. Germline loops: CDR1 LNHDA, CDR2 SQIVND (reference sequence). Losses at the gene ends were 3 bases for V and 15 bases for J; bases not matched to a gene: 14. CDR3 length: 15 amino acids. Sequences were obtained from memory CD4+ T cells sorted from blood. Sample subset: CD45RA-negative fraction. The chain uses TRBV19 and TRBJ2-1; 10 nucleotides align to TRBD2. The clonotype was recovered from a woman in her 30s in good health. The CDR3 DNA is TGTGCCAGTAGTATCTCGTCGGGGACTAGCGATCATCCGTTCTTC. Residues: CASSISSGTSDHPFF.